The present TCR beta chain was sequenced within a study of T cell repertoires in cytomegalovirus infection. Using its own MiXCR run on the reads, TCRdb lists one record per CDR3 protein. The data contain some 600,000 distinct CDR3 sequences, approximately 24% of them singletons. The CDR3 spans 13 residues. Trimming took off 4 bases at V and 2 bases at J, with 12 bases between the two ends. Germline loops: CDR1 SQVTM, CDR2 ANQGSEA. The rearrangement uses TRBV29-1 and TRBJ2-7, with D maybe TRBD1 (6 bases). The source material was CD8+ T cells from PBMCs. The sequence was obtained from a human donor in good health (CMV status not recorded). Some clones in this sample may be carry-over from other donors' samples. In DNA, the CDR3 is TGCAGCGTTGCCCAGGGGAACCCCTACGAGCAGTACTTC. Translation gives CSVAQGNPYEQYF.